This record covers a single TCR beta chain. No antigen is known for it. The sample belongs to a study of T cells in localized non-small cell lung cancer. General study points: Appearances in adjacent lung were noted for a median roughly 58 of the top 100 tumor clones. Uninvolved adjacent lung had higher T cell clonality than tumor and all other tissues.

TCRdb's table, derived via immunoSEQ multiplex PCR, lists solely in-frame clones and lacks some. The table lists about 78,000 clones, approximately 84% of them singletons. The material was peripheral blood, obtained before any cancer treatment. The sequence was collected from a man aged 35 to 69 with stage I lung adenocarcinoma.

The CDR3 reads CASSYTLPSGRTGEQYF. In nucleotides, the CDR3 is TGTGCCAGCAGTTACACCCTTCCTAGCGGGAGAACTGGGGAGCAGTACTTC. This chain joins TRBV6-8 and TRBJ2-7, with TRBD2 identical over 10 bases. V lost 2 bases to trimming and J lost 7 bases; unmatched junction nucleotides: 14. Looked up from germline, CDR1 is MNHGY and CDR2 is SAAAGT. CDR3 length: 17 residues.